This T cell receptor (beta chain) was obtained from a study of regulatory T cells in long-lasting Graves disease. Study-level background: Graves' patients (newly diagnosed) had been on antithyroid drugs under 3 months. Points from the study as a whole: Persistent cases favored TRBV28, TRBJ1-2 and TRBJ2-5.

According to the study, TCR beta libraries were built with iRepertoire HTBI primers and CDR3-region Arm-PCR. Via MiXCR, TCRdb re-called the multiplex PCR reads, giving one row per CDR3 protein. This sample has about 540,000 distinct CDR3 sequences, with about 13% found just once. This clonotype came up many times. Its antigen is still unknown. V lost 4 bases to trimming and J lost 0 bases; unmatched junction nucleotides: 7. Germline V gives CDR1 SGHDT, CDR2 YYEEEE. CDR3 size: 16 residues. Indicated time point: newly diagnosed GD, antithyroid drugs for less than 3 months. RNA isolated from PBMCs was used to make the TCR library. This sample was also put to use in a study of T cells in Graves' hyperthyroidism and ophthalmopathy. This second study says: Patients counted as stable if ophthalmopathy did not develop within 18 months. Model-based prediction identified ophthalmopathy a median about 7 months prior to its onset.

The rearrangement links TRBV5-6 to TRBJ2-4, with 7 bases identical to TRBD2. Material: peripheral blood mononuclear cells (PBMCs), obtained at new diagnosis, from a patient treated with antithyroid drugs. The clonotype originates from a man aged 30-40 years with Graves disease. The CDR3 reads CASSREGRLAKNIQYF. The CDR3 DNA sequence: TGTGCCAGCAGCAGGGAGGGCCGCCTAGCCAAAAACATTCAGTACTTC.